Listed below are T cell receptor beta chains from one sample, sequenced in a study of blood T cell repertoires in COVID-19. Sequencing was performed with immunoSEQ multiplex PCR; in TCRdb, only in-frame clones are kept and a portion is missing. Of 140,000 to 150,000 clones listed, 75% to 85% are singletons. The sequencing input was peripheral blood. The receptors shown here come from a man aged 55 to 70 with active or convalescent COVID-19. The conserved cysteine and the conserved F or W are not part of the CDR3 here. Where a row states a size, it is once, few, many or the class of an expanded clone; other rows omit it.

cdr3_aa | v_call | clone_size | j_call
ASSRIRAGELF | TRBV3-1/TRBV3-2 | once | TRBJ2-2
ASSFMRGGSEAF | TRBV7-2 | . | TRBJ1-1
ASSEAGTSGSGELF | TRBV10-2 | . | TRBJ2-2
ASSRTTGQLNEKLF | TRBV14 | . | TRBJ1-4
ASGLNRGLGTEAF | TRBV12-5 | . | TRBJ1-1
ASSPLDRGSRNTEAF | TRBV18 | once | TRBJ1-1
ASSLVGTANYGYT | TRBV7-8 | few | TRBJ1-2
ASSPPAGGNEQF | TRBV18 | . | TRBJ2-1
ASSPAWAYYGYT | TRBV7-2 | . | TRBJ1-2
ASSASRDRATYSNQPQH | TRBV6-1 | few | TRBJ1-5
SVDWAGSTTEAF | TRBV29-1 | few | TRBJ1-1
ASSQSSFRTGNEKLF | TRBV23-1 | . | TRBJ1-4
ASSQGFSPLH | TRBV6-5 | . | TRBJ1-6
ASSYTYNQPQH | TRBV6-5 | . | TRBJ1-5
ASSLQGLVTEAF | TRBV7-2 | . | TRBJ1-1
ASDSRSSYNSPLH | TRBV28 | . | TRBJ1-6
ASQDSEQPQH | TRBV2 | . | TRBJ1-5
ASSIFTGGESNSPLH | TRBV19 | . | TRBJ1-6
ASSWGGRGLF | TRBV5-4 | . | TRBJ1-4
ASGLVPFTSGSYNEQF | TRBV12-5 | . | TRBJ2-1
ASSFGLADTDTQY | TRBV27 | once | TRBJ2-3
ASIPGGTYGYT | TRBV7-9 | . | TRBJ1-2
ASSRDRASYGYT | TRBV4-3 | . | TRBJ1-2
ASSSGRGYGYT | TRBV11-3 | . | TRBJ1-2
ASSVEWRTETQY | TRBV9 | . | TRBJ2-5
ASSPLGQGHGYT | TRBV19 | once | TRBJ1-2
ASSSTGFRNTIY | TRBV7-9 | . | TRBJ1-3
AWRATGENIQY | TRBV30 | . | TRBJ2-4
ASSQVLFNQPQH | TRBV4-3 | . | TRBJ1-5
ASSLLAGAYNEQF | TRBV11-2 | once | TRBJ2-1
ASSEGLRDYGYT | TRBV7-9 | . | TRBJ1-2
ASSLYGTGKTDTQY | TRBV7-9 | . | TRBJ2-3
ASSAFSYYEQY | TRBV18 | . | TRBJ2-7
ASSQDRVGWVTDTQY | TRBV4-3 | . | TRBJ2-3
ASSDGEADTQY | TRBV6-4 | . | TRBJ2-3
ASSLRTEPDYGYT | TRBV19 | . | TRBJ1-2
ASSPPGLAGGTGELF | TRBV11-2 | once | TRBJ2-2